This T cell receptor (beta chain) was profiled in a study of regulatory T cells in long-lasting Graves disease. Study at large: Patients newly diagnosed with Graves' had been on antithyroid drugs for under 3 months.

There are many counts of this clonotype. No antigen is known for it. Whole-study results and caveats: The researchers studied only peripheral blood, not thyroid tissue.

Construction of the TCR beta libraries employed iRepertoire HTBI primers in conjunction with Arm-PCR of CDR3 regions. TCRdb independently ran MiXCR on the multiplex PCR reads; one entry per CDR3 protein. The profile shows around 420,000 distinct CDR3 sequences, about 14% of them singletons. This CDR3 contains 12 residues. Germline lookup yields CDR1 DFQATT and CDR2 SNEGSKA (reference sequence). Trimming took off 3 bases at V and 3 bases at J, with 8 bases between the two ends. Time point defined: newly diagnosed GD, antithyroid drugs for less than 3 months. The TCR library used RNA extracted from PBMCs.

The gene calls are TRBV20-1 and TRBJ2-5; D remains ambiguous. Source: peripheral blood mononuclear cells (PBMCs), taken at new diagnosis, from a patient treated with antithyroid drugs. The clonotype comes from a female donor with Graves disease. CDR3 protein: CSARAREETQYF. The DNA of the CDR3 is TGCAGTGCTAGGGCTCGGGAAGAGACCCAGTACTTC.